This T cell receptor (beta chain) was captured by sequencing in a study of T-cell reconstitution after alpha-beta-depleted transplantation in children. The TCRbeta library was prepared with unique molecular identifiers. TCRdb re-analysed the PCR reads in MiXCR, keeping a single row per CDR3 protein. Among some 500,000 distinct CDR3 sequences listed, roughly 33% were seen once. J lost 1 base, V lost 6 bases, and 11 bases had no gene match. The germline gives CDR1 DFQATT, CDR2 SNEGSKA (reference sequence). The CDR3 sequence is 16 residues long. The input for sequencing was PBMCs from the stem cell graft donor, taken from the stem cell graft. The genes are TRBV20-1 and TRBJ1-4; 7 bases are shared with TRBD1. The source is a human donor who donated a stem cell graft to a child with aplastic anemia. In nucleotides, the CDR3 is TGCAGTGCCCCTAGGGCAGGGGGGAAAACTAATGAAAAACTGTTTTTT. Its protein product is CSAPRAGGKTNEKLFF.